Listed below are T cell receptor beta chains from one sample, sequenced in a study of shared clonotypes between healthy human individuals. The assay was immunoSEQ multiplex PCR, and TCRdb's table has in-frame clones only and misses some. Among around 500,000 clones listed, around 73% were seen once. Sequenced input: PBMCs. The receptors stem from a woman aged 40 to 50 in good health. Some clones in this sample may be carry-over from other donors' samples. CDR3s include the opening cysteine and the closing phenylalanine or tryptophan. The order of the fields is J gene, V gene, clone size, D gene, CDR3 protein, CDR3 DNA. D genes are given only for firm matches. Only part of the rows carry a size: once, few, many, or a class if the clone is expanded.

>TRBJ2-3|TRBV28|-|TRBD1
CASSPHRGRVTDTQYF
TGTGCCAGCAGTCCACACAGGGGGCGAGTGACAGATACGCAGTATTTT
>TRBJ2-3|TRBV5-4|-|TRBD2
CASSLDLAGTTDTQYF
TGTGCCAGCAGCTTGGATCTAGCGGGGACCACAGATACGCAGTATTTT
>TRBJ2-7|TRBV5-4|once|-
CASSIGTGYEQYF
TGTGCCAGCAGCATCGGGACTGGCTACGAGCAGTACTTC
>TRBJ1-1|TRBV25-1|few|-
CASSESRVVTEAFF
TGTGCCAGCAGTGAATCTAGAGTTGTCACTGAAGCTTTCTTT
>TRBJ1-1|TRBV6-5|-|TRBD1
CASSLEQGAVTEAFF
TGTGCCAGCAGTCTAGAACAGGGGGCCGTCACTGAAGCTTTCTTT
>TRBJ2-1|TRBV6-4|-|-
CASSLAHSSYNEQFF
TGTGCCAGCAGTCTAGCGCACAGCTCCTACAATGAGCAGTTCTTC
>TRBJ1-2|TRBV7-9|-|-
CASSPEDTFYGYTF
TGTGCCAGCAGCCCTGAAGACACTTTCTATGGCTACACCTTC
>TRBJ2-1|TRBV5-1|-|TRBD2
CASSVTSGSLRNEQFF
TGCGCCAGCAGCGTAACCAGCGGGAGCCTAAGGAATGAGCAGTTCTTC
>TRBJ1-1|TRBV9|few|-
CASSVDPGVPNTEAFF
TGTGCCAGCAGCGTAGACCCCGGAGTACCGAACACTGAAGCTTTCTTT
>TRBJ2-6|TRBV5-1|-|TRBD1
CASSLEGAAGANVLTF
TGCGCCAGCAGCTTGGAGGGGGCGGCTGGGGCCAACGTCCTGACTTTC